This T cell receptor beta chain was sequenced during a study of CD8 T cells in ankylosing spondylitis. This clonotype came up many times. CDR1 and CDR2 (germline): LGHDT, YNNKEL (reference sequence). J was trimmed by 1 base and V by 4 bases; bases with no gene match: 3. CDR3 length: 16 residues. Preparation of TCR beta libraries was done by quantitative 5'-RACE with molecular barcodes. TCRdb recomputed calls from the 5' RACE reads with MiXCR, one row per CDR3 protein. The sample has about 170,000 distinct CDR3 sequences, around 18% seen once. Sequencing was done on a sample of blood, either unsorted or a sorted T cell fraction (not recorded which). This receptor was obtained from a male donor with ankylosing spondylitis or in good health (not recorded which). The rearrangement joins TRBV3-1 to TRBJ1-5, with 11 bases identical to TRBD1. The CDR3 DNA follows: TGTGCCAGCAGCCTGGGACAGGGGGGAAGCAATCAGCCCCAGCATTTT. Its translation: CASSLGQGGSNQPQHF.